This T cell receptor beta chain is from a study of early T cells in non-severe SARS-CoV-2 infection (TCRdb year 2021). Looking at the study overall: Because TCR sequencing relied on bulk RNA taken from unsorted whole blood, pairing of alpha and beta chains was not possible. What the study reported, not specific to this receptor: Matching against VDJdb was skewed toward anti-spike CD8 responses, likely underestimated virus-specific expansions, and missed private and CD4 specificities.

The study was a case-control design nested within a healthcare worker cohort in London, UK, with weekly nasopharyngeal swab PCR tests and blood sampling. Between 23 and 31 March 2020, the week of the UK lockdown, healthcare workers were enrolled and then followed up weekly for as long as 16 weeks. Receptor amplification or capture employed 5' RACE. The sample was run on a NextSeq 500. The TCR library protocol attached unique molecular identifiers to individual cDNA molecules to correct for sequencing error and PCR bias. TCR alpha and beta chains were both sequenced, and the abundances of alpha and beta sequences in each sample were closely correlated with each other. The authors' analysis ran thus. V gene, J gene and CDR3 annotation of TCR sequences was performed with Decombinator V4. Expanded TCRs were defined as changing significantly between any two time points under a Poisson model with p below 0.0001. TCR abundances were normalised to the total number of TCRs sequenced per sample and were expressed as counts per million. TRAV1-2 paired with TRAJ12, TRAJ20 or TRAJ33 defined MAIT TCRs, while TRAV10 paired with TRAJ18 defined iNKT TCRs. VDJdb, accessed 1 November 2021, was searched for CMV, EBV and SARS-CoV-2 annotated TCRs, with TCRs annotated for multiple antigens excluded. Through fastp at Q25 and MiXCR, TCRdb rebuilt clones from the public reads, retaining in-frame beta chains. A single entry per CDR3 protein holds the most common genes and DNA from its merged rows. These V and J calls derive from TCRdb rather than the authors' analysis. The sample records 30,000 to 40,000 distinct CDR3 sequences, around 5.6% of which are singletons. The ten most abundant clones make up 7.6% of the sample.

This clonotype was counted many times. What antigen it recognizes has not been identified. One base away there is no much larger clone; base qualities are not given. The CDR3 numbers 14 residues from cysteine through phenylalanine. Only the CDR3 part of the read is kept: 42 bases, read in frame from the first base. V loses 4 bases at its end and J loses 5 bases; junction bases beyond the gene matches: 8. The germline V gene (reference sequence) sets CDR1 to SGHKS and CDR2 to YYEKEE. Here the chain combines TRBV5-5 and TRBJ2-7, with 8 central nucleotides matching TRBD2. Specimen: whole blood. This clonotype was sampled from an adult who was a healthcare worker with PCR-confirmed SARS-CoV-2 infection or an uninfected control (not recorded which). In nucleotides, the sequence is TGTGCCAGCAGCGCCGGGGGGGCAGTCCACGAGCAGTACTTC. This encodes CASSAGGAVHEQYF.